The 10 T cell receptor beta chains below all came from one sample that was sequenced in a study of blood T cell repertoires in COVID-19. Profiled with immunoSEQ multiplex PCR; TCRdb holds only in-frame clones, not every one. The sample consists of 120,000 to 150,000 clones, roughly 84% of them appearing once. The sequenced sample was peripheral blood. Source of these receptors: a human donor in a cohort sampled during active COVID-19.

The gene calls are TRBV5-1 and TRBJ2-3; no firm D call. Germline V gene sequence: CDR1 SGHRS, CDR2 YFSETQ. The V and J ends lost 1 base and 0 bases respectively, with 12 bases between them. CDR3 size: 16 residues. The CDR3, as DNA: TGCGCCAGCAGCTTGATTTCTCGGGTTAGCACAGATACGCAGTATTTT. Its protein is CASSLISRVSTDTQYF. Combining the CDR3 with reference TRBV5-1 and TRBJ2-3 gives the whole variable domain KAGVTQTPRYLIKTRGQQVTLSCSPISGHRSVSWYQQTPGQGLQFLFEYFSETQRNKGNFPGRFSGRQFSNSRSEMNVSTLELGDSALYLCASSLISRVSTDTQYFGPGTRLTVL.

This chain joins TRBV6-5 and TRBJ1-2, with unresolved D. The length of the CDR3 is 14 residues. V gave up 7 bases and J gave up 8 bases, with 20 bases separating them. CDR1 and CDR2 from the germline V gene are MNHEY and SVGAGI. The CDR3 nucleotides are TGTGCCAGCAAACCTGCGAGATATTCAAGCGGCTACACCTTC. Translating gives CASKPARYSSGYTF.

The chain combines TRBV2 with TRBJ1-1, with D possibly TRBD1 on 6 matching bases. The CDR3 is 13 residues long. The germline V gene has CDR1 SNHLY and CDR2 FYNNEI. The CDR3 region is CARAGTRNTEAFF. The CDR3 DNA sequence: TGTGCTAGAGCCGGGACAAGGAACACTGAAGCTTTCTTT. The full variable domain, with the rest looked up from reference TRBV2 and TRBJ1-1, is EPEVTQTPSHQVTQMGQEVILRCVPISNHLYFYWYRQILGQKVEFLVSFYNNEISEKSEIFDDQFSVERPDGSNFTLKIRSTKLEDSAMYFCARAGTRNTEAFFGQGTRLTVV.

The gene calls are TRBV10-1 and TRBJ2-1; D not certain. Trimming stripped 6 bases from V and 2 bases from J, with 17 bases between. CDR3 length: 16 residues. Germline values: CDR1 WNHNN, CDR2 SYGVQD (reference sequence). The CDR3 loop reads CASREYRDIPYNEQFF. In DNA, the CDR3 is TGCGCCAGCAGGGAATACCGCGACATTCCCTACAATGAGCAGTTCTTC.

The CDR3 region has the DNA TGCAGCGTGGCTAGCGGGGGGTACAATGAGCAGTTCTTC. The encoded protein is CSVASGGYNEQFF. The rearrangement links TRBV29-1 to TRBJ2-1; 11 bases match TRBD2. The CDR3 contains 13 residues. CDR1 SQVTM and CDR2 ANQGSEA come from the germline V gene. The J segment lost 4 bases and the V segment lost 6 bases, leaving 2 bases of the junction unmatched.

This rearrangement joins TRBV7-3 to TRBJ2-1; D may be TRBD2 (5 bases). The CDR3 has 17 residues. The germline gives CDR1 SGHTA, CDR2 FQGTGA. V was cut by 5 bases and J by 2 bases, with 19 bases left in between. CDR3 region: CASSPDPGLATYNEQFF. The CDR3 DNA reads TGTGCCAGCAGCCCCGACCCGGGCCTAGCCACCTACAATGAGCAGTTCTTC.

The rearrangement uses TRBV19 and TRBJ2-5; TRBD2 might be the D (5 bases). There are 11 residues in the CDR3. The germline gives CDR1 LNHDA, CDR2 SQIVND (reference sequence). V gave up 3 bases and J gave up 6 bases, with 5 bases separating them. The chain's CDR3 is CASSIGKTQYF. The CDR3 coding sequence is TGTGCCAGTAGTATCGGGAAGACCCAGTACTTC.

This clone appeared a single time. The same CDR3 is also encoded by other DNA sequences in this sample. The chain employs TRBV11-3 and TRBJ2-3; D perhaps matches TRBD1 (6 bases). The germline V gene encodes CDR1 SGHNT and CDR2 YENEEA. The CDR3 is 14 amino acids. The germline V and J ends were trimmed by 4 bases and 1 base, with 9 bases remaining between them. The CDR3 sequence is CASSWGQGTDTQYF. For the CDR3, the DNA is TGTGCCAGCAGCTGGGGGCAGGGCACAGATACGCAGTATTTT.

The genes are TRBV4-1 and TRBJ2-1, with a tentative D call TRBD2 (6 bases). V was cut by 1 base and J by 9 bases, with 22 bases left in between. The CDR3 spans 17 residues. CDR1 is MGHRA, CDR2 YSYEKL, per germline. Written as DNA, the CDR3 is TGCGCCAGCAGCCAAGCCCCTTGGAAACCGCCCGGGGGTGAGCAGTTCTTC. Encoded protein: CASSQAPWKPPGGEQFF.

In DNA form, the CDR3 reads TGTGCTAGTGGTTCTGTTCTAGCGGGGGAAAACACCGGGGAGCTGTTTTTT. Residues: CASGSVLAGENTGELFF. This chain connects TRBV12-5 to TRBJ2-2, with 10 positions matching TRBD2. CDR3 length equals 17 residues. The germline V gene has CDR1 LGHNT and CDR2 FRNRAP. With V trimmed by 4 bases and J by 2 bases, 7 bases remained unmatched.